The clone carrying this T cell receptor beta chain turned up a few times. What it recognizes is unknown. This specimen belongs to a study of post-analysis software for immune sequencing data. Study-level points and caveats: When patients were compared with controls, four to six TRBV segments were more frequent, TRBV5-6, TRBV5-1 and TRBV20-1 among them.

V lost 4 bases and J 0 bases, leaving 12 bases between the germline ends. The CDR3 sequence is 15 residues long. CDR1 SNHLY and CDR2 FYNNEI come from the germline V gene. Libraries were made from TCR beta cDNA, and they carried unique molecular identifiers. TCRdb re-derived calls from the PCR reads in MiXCR, one entry per CDR3 protein. The table includes roughly 620,000 distinct CDR3 sequences, 44% detected once. This clonotype was sampled from a girl between 10 and 17 years old with multiple sclerosis. Sequenced input: blood. The chain couples TRBV2 to TRBJ1-2, with D perhaps matching TRBD1 (6 bases). The CDR3 nucleotides read TGTGCCAGCAGTGTTCCTGACAGGTCTAACTATGGCTACACCTTC. Protein sequence: CASSVPDRSNYGYTF.